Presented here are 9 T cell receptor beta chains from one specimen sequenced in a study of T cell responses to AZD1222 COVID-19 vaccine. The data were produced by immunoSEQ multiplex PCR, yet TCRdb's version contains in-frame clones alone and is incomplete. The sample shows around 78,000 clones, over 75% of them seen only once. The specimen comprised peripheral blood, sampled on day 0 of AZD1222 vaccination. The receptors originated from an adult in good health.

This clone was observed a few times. The CDR3 reads CASSWGQTNYGYTF. The CDR3 DNA reads as TGCGCCAGCAGCTGGGGTCAGACTAACTATGGCTACACCTTC. The V and J genes are TRBV5-1 and TRBJ1-2; no clear D. V was shortened by 3 bases and J by 0 bases, with 9 bases between the two germline ends. This CDR3 is 14 amino acids long. In germline, CDR1 is SGHRS, CDR2 YFSETQ.

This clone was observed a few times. The CDR3 nucleotides are TGTGCCTGGAGTCCCAACCCCCAAAATGGCTACACCTTC. This codes for CAWSPNPQNGYTF. The chain employs TRBV30 and TRBJ1-2; D gene unclear. With 2 bases removed from V and 6 bases from J, the gap between germline ends came to 13 bases. CDR1 GTSNPN and CDR2 SVGIG come from the germline V gene (reference sequence). This CDR3 has 13 amino acids.

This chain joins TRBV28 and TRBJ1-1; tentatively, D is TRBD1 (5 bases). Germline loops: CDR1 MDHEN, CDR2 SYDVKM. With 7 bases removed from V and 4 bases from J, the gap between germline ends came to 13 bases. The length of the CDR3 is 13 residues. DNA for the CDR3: TGTGCCAGCACCCGGTCGGGGGGCACTGAAGCTTTCTTT. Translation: CASTRSGGTEAFF.

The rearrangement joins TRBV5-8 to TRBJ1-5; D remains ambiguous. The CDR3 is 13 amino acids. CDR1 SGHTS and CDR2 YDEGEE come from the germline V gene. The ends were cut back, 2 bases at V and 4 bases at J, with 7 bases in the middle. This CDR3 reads CASSLRGNQPQHF. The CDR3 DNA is TGTGCCAGCAGCTTACGGGGAAATCAGCCCCAGCATTTT.

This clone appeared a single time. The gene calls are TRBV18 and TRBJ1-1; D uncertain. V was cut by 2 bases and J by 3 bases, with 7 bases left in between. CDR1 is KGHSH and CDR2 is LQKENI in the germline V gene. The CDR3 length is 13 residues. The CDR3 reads CASSPITHTEAFF. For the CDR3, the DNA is TGTGCCAGCTCACCAATTACCCACACTGAAGCTTTCTTT.

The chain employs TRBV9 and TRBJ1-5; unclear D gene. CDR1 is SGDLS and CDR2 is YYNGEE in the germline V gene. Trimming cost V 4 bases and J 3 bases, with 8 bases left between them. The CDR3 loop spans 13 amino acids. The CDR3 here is CASSLYINQPQHF. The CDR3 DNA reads TGTGCCAGCAGCCTTTACATCAATCAGCCCCAGCATTTT. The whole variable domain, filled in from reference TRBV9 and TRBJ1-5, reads DSGVTQTPKHLITATGQRVTLRCSPRSGDLSVYWYQQSLDQGLQFLIQYYNGEERAKGNILERFSAQQFPDLHSELNLSSLELGDSALYFCASSLYINQPQHFGDGTRLSIL.

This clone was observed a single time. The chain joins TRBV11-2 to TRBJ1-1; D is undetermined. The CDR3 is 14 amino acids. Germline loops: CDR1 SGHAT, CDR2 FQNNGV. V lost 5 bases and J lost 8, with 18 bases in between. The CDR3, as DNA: TGTGCCAGCAGCATCAGGACGTCCGGAGAGGAAGCTTTCTTT. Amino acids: CASSIRTSGEEAFF.

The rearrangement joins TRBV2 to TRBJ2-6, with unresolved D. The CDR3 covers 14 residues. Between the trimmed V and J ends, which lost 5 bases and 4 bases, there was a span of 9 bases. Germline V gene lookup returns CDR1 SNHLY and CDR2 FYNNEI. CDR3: CASSRVAGANVLTF. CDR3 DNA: TGTGCCAGCAGTAGGGTGGCCGGGGCCAACGTCCTGACTTTC.

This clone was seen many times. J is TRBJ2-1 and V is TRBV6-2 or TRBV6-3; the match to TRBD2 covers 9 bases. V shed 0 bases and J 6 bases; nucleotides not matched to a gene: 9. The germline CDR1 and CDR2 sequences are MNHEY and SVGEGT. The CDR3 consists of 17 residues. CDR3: CASSYSNLAGLRNEQFF. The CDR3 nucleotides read TGTGCCAGCAGTTACTCGAATCTAGCGGGGTTGCGCAATGAGCAGTTCTTC.